This T cell receptor beta chain was obtained from a study of T cell clusters in autoimmune cytopenias (dated by TCRdb to between 2018 and 2021). About the investigation overall: Among healthy donor controls, the mean age was around 55 years, the median age was approximately 64 years, and 22 of 43 were female. A median TRB sequencing depth of roughly 47,000 reads per sample was reached, and a median of around 2,000 distinct TRB clonotypes per sample was obtained. In autoimmune cytopenia patients, peripheral blood TRB and IGH repertoires were sequenced during active disease and over treatment follow-up, together with healthy, CLL and autoimmune hepatitis controls. The goal of the study was to determine whether autoimmune cytopenia patients have a disease-specific immune repertoire signature that could serve as a blood-based biomarker. For primary cytopenia the controls were 25 to 30 age-matched healthy donors, whereas for secondary cytopenia the controls were approximately 15 age-matched CLL patients. Repertoires from autoimmune hepatitis patients were compared with those of about two dozen healthy donors matched for age and sex.

As for this clonotype: No cognate antigen has been identified for it.

Points the paper makes about the study in general: In the comparison of secondary cytopenia with CLL, the cluster-lack signature was not observed, apparently because the dominant lymphoma-associated repertoire masked the signature. GLIPH results suggested that primary autoimmune cytopenia patients were missing physiological T cell clusters, with about 53 clusters found only in healthy donors compared with more than 15 found only in patients. TRB repertoire shifts, with less even repertoires in secondary cytopenia and CLL, mostly reflected lymphoma bias rather than autoimmunity. The T cell clusters were defined only in silico, and the functional role of the clusters still needed to be validated experimentally. Healthy donors showed approximately 3.3-fold more exclusive TRB clusters than active autoimmune hepatitis patients, consistent with an autoimmunity-wide signature.

The CDR1 and CDR2 encoded by the germline V gene (reference sequence) are SGHNT and YYREEE. The cysteine opens and the phenylalanine closes a CDR3 of 15 amino acids. No DNA sequence was recorded. TRB rearrangements were amplified by multiplex PCR following a touch-down protocol, with the TRB-A and TRB-B primer pools mixed in one tube. Illumina adapters and sample indices were added to the amplicons through two consecutive PCR reactions using Phusion HS II polymerase. The amplicons were purified from gel with the NucleoSpin Gel and PCR Clean-up kit, after which the amplicons were quantified by Qubit and checked for quality on an Agilent 2100 Bioanalyzer. Sequencing of the libraries was done on an Illumina MiSeq with 600-cycle, single-indexed, paired-end runs. Concerning the study's data processing: MiXCR version 2.1.12, together with the default MiXCR reference library, was used to align and assemble the TRB reads. A clone was defined by each unique CDR3 nucleotide sequence, and analysis was restricted to productive sequences with at least two reads. Alpha-parameterized diversity profiles (alpha 0 to 5), including the Shannon (alpha 1) and Simpson (alpha 2) indices, were computed with an R script to assess repertoire diversity. The tcR package was used to compute combinatorial TRB VJ usage, which was then compared between cohorts by principal component analysis with ade4. GLIPH was used to cluster TCRbeta CDR3s in pairs of cohorts matched for age and read depth, and a Wilcoxon test was used to compare cluster frequencies. TCRdb reprocessed the reads and lists each CDR3 protein sequence as a single entry, with no DNA. The V and J calls come from TCRdb's annotation, not from the publication. The sample's own table lists 2,500 to 3,000 distinct CDR3 sequences. The ten top clones hold 5.5% to 8.5% of the sample.

TRB amplification used 250 ng of peripheral blood genomic DNA, 30,000 to 40,000 genome equivalents, per sample. The data were also submitted as part of a second study, on T cell repertoires in aging, cancer and after chemotherapy. The second study's authors report: The donors fell into six age groups ranging from 30 or younger to 70 or older, and each group had at least three individuals. Healthy donor control TCR repertoires were recorded over several months to years and showed clear clonal overlap across re-sampling. Approximately 10 million TCR reads were contained in the full dataset. Compared with age-matched healthy donors, untreated patients with either hematological or solid cancers had significantly lower TCR diversity in the blood along with higher clonality. Declining TCR diversity with age in healthy donors was mainly explained by loss of richness; in cancer patients, loss of evenness also contributed. In both cancer cohorts, the median generation probability rose over the chemotherapy interval, which suggests that the repertoire was reconstituted through rebound thymic output. It was noted by the authors that conclusions about immunological memory after chemotherapy cannot be drawn from the repertoire data. To examine immunoaging and T cell reconstitution after chemotherapy, the study profiled TCR beta repertoires in peripheral blood from healthy donors and cancer patients. Alongside about 97 healthy donors serving as a reference group, the cohort included 200 to 250 cancer patients, of whom some 91 had hematological cancers and more than 110 had solid cancers. MiXCR versions 2.12 and 3.0.5 were used to process the TRB sequences. Repertoire metrics included Shannon diversity, evenness, clonality (one minus evenness), and alpha-parameterized diversity profiles from alpha 0 to 5. The IGoR algorithm was used to compute generation probabilities of clones in paired pre- and post-chemotherapy samples.

Sequenced input: peripheral blood. The sequence was obtained from a human donor in good health. The rearranged chain carries TRBV5-4 and TRBJ2-7; absent DNA, TCRdb's TRBD1 call cannot be checked. CDR3 protein: CATSTRGDPYYEQYF.